The present entry profiles one T cell receptor (beta chain) with its context. The TCRbeta library was prepared with unique molecular identifiers. One entry per CDR3 protein, called by TCRdb with MiXCR from the PCR reads. The sample has some 530,000 distinct CDR3 sequences, around 13% seen once. These data belong to a study of T-cell reconstitution after alpha-beta-depleted transplantation in children. This CDR3 comprises 15 residues. The V gene's germline CDR1 is SGHRS and CDR2 YFSETQ. Trimming took 5 bases from V and 2 from J; bases not matched to a gene: 10. The TCR was taken from a human donor who donated a stem cell graft to a child with combined immunodeficiency. This chain uses TRBV5-1 with TRBJ2-7, with 7 bases lining up with TRBD1. Here the sequenced sample was PBMCs from the stem cell graft donor, taken from the stem cell graft. The CDR3 DNA reads as TGCGCCAGCAGAGCGTCCAGGGACAGTGCCTACGAGCAGTACTTC. It yields the protein CASRASRDSAYEQYF.